These T cell receptor beta chains were read from a single sample in a study of blood T cell repertoires in COVID-19. The protocol was immunoSEQ multiplex PCR, while the TCRdb copy is restricted to in-frame clones and leaves out a portion. The sample carries roughly 370,000 clones, approximately 87% recorded once. The sample comprised PBMCs or T cells enriched from blood (not recorded which). The origin of the receptors is a woman aged 45 to 65 who had recovered from COVID-19. Each CDR3 is given with its conserved first and last residue. D genes are given only for firm matches. Not every row has a clone size; where given, it reads once, few, many or a size class.

TRBD1 | - | TRBJ1-2 | TRBV27 | TGTGCCACCAATGACAGGGGGCTTGGCTACACCTTC | CATNDRGLGYTF
- | - | TRBJ2-5 | TRBV28 | TGTGCCAGCAGTTTAATGGCGGGGACCCAGTACTTC | CASSLMAGTQYF
- | - | TRBJ1-5 | TRBV6-5 | TGTGCCAGCAGGGATTTACGGGATAATCAGCCCCAGCATTTT | CASRDLRDNQPQHF
TRBD1 | - | TRBJ1-2 | TRBV18 | TGTGCCAGCACCTGGACAGGGGCAGGCTATGGCTACACCTTC | CASTWTGAGYGYTF
- | - | TRBJ1-3 | TRBV28 | TGTGCCAGCAGTAACCCCGGTAACACCATATATTTT | CASSNPGNTIYF
TRBD1 | few | TRBJ1-2 | TRBV7-2 | TGTGCCAGCAGCTACTACGACAGGGAAGGCTATGGCTACACCTTC | CASSYYDREGYGYTF
- | - | TRBJ2-2 | TRBV5-1 | TGCGCCAGCAGCTTGGATTGGGGGCCCACCGGGGAGCTGTTTTTT | CASSLDWGPTGELFF
- | - | TRBJ1-5 | TRBV6-5 | TGTGCCAGCAGCGCACAGCAAAGTCAGCCCCAGCATTTT | CASSAQQSQPQHF
- | - | TRBJ2-3 | TRBV5-1 | TGCGCCAGCAGCCACCGGCGCCAAGGGGGAATCACAGGCACAGATACGCAGTATTTT | CASSHRRQGGITGTDTQYF
- | - | TRBJ1-2 | TRBV18 | TGTGCCAGCTCACCGGAGGGAAGTATGTATGGCTACACCTTC | CASSPEGSMYGYTF
TRBD1 | - | TRBJ1-1 | TRBV19 | TGTGCCAGTAGCTCCGGGACAGCAGCGTTCTTTTTGGAAGCTTTCTTT | CASSSGTAAFFLEAFF
- | - | TRBJ2-5 | TRBV2 | TGTGCCAGCAGTGGGGTAGGCGGCGAGACCCAGTACTTC | CASSGVGGETQYF
TRBD1 | - | TRBJ1-5 | TRBV9 | TGTGCCAGCAGCGGTCCGGGACAGGCGTATCAGCCCCAGCATTTT | CASSGPGQAYQPQHF
TRBD1 | - | TRBJ1-2 | TRBV5-1 | TGCGCCAGCAGCTTTAGACAGGGGCCCTATGGCTACACCTTC | CASSFRQGPYGYTF
- | - | TRBJ2-1 | TRBV5-6 | TGTGCCAGCAGCTTTGGCTGGGACAACTCCAATGAGCAGTTCTTC | CASSFGWDNSNEQFF
TRBD1 | - | TRBJ1-1 | TRBV10-3 | TGTGCCATCAGTGAAGGACAGGGGCGGGGAACTGAAGCTTTCTTT | CAISEGQGRGTEAFF
- | - | TRBJ2-7 | TRBV4-3 | TGCGCCAGCAGCCAAATTTATTCAGGGCGGGAGCAGTACTTC | CASSQIYSGREQYF